The 29 T cell receptor beta chains reported below all come from one sample, sequenced in a study of blood T cell repertoires in COVID-19. Sequencing was performed with immunoSEQ multiplex PCR; in TCRdb, only in-frame clones are kept and a portion is missing. The repertoire has fewer than 350,000 clones, roughly 87% of them found once; the top ten carry just over 9.5%. The sequenced material came from peripheral blood. The receptors stem from a man under 40 with COVID-19, enrolled during active disease.

The CDR3 loop reads CASSYRQGRQETQYF. DNA for the CDR3: TGTGCCAGCAGTTACCGACAGGGCCGCCAAGAGACCCAGTACTTC. The J gene is TRBJ2-5, the V gene TRBV28; 7 nucleotides match TRBD1. Germline CDR1 reads MDHEN; CDR2 reads SYDVKM. V was clipped by 4 bases and J by 1 base; unmatched bases: 6. CDR3 length: 15 residues. The whole variable domain, remainder taken from reference TRBV28 and TRBJ2-5, is DVKVTQSSRYLVKRTGEKVFLECVQDMDHENMFWYRQDPGLGLRLIYFSYDVKMKEKGDIPEGYSVSREKKERFSLILESASTNQTSMYLCASSYRQGRQETQYFGPGTRLLVL.

This chain connects TRBV5-4 to TRBJ2-2, with D tentatively TRBD1 (6 bases). The CDR3 sequence is 15 residues long. Trimming took off 1 base at V and 3 bases at J, with 10 bases between the two ends. Germline CDR1 reads SGHNT; CDR2 reads YYREEE (reference sequence). CDR3: CASSLTGIYTGELFF. The CDR3 DNA reads as TGTGCCAGCAGCTTGACAGGGATCTACACCGGGGAGCTGTTTTTT.

The chain recombines TRBV25-1 with TRBJ2-3; the D gene is possibly TRBD1 (6 bases). This CDR3 is 18 amino acids long. Trimming took off 4 bases at V and 0 bases at J, with 20 bases between the two ends. CDR1 and CDR2 from the germline V gene are MGHDK and SYGVNS. The CDR3 reads CASSGSPGQRTSTDTQYF. The CDR3, as DNA: TGTGCCAGCAGTGGAAGCCCCGGACAGAGGACTAGCACAGATACGCAGTATTTT.

The rearrangement uses TRBV5-4 and TRBJ2-2, with 8 positions matching TRBD1. The J segment lost 0 bases and the V segment lost 5 bases, leaving 3 bases of the junction unmatched. Germline CDR1 reads SGHNT; CDR2 reads YYREEE (reference sequence). The CDR3 contains 15 residues. The CDR3 loop is CASSTDRANTGELFF. The CDR3 nucleotides are TGTGCCAGCAGTACGGACAGGGCGAACACCGGGGAGCTGTTTTTT.

The chain joins TRBV5-6 to TRBJ2-3; 11 bases agree with TRBD1. The CDR3 is 15 amino acids. With V trimmed by 4 bases and J by 4 bases, 5 bases remained unmatched. CDR1 is SGHDT, CDR2 YYEEEE, per germline. The CDR3 protein is CASSARTGGSDTQYF. The CDR3 DNA is TGTGCCAGCAGCGCACGGACAGGGGGCTCAGATACGCAGTATTTT.

This chain connects TRBV10-3 to TRBJ1-2, with a tentative D call TRBD1 (5 bases). The V and J ends lost 3 bases and 0 bases respectively, with 11 bases between them. CDR3 size: 15 residues. Germline CDR1 and CDR2: ENHRY and SYGVKD. The CDR3 spells CAISEMGGANYGYTF. Here the CDR3 DNA reads TGTGCCATCAGTGAAATGGGGGGAGCTAACTATGGCTACACCTTC.

V and J are TRBV19 and TRBJ2-1; 8 bases are shared with TRBD2. With 5 bases clipped from V and 2 bases from J, the junction kept 8 bases outside the gene matches. The germline gives CDR1 LNHDA, CDR2 SQIVND (reference sequence). This CDR3 has 16 residues. The chain's CDR3 is CASSVIAGTPYNEQFF. The CDR3 DNA follows: TGTGCCAGTAGTGTTATAGCGGGGACCCCCTACAATGAGCAGTTCTTC.

The chain is built from TRBV6-2 or TRBV6-3 and TRBJ1-4; 8 bases match TRBD1. V shed 6 bases and J 7 bases; nucleotides not matched to a gene: 16. This CDR3 has 17 amino acids. In germline, CDR1 is MNHEY, CDR2 SVGEGT. CDR3 protein: CASSPTGLDRGFEKLFF. The DNA of the CDR3 is TGTGCCAGCAGCCCAACGGGCCTTGACAGGGGATTTGAAAAACTGTTTTTT.

This chain links TRBV24-1 with TRBJ1-1, with TRBD1 matching over 10 bases. CDR1 is KGHDR and CDR2 is SFDVKD in the germline V gene. The CDR3 runs to 15 residues. After removal of 2 bases from V and 5 bases from J, the junction contained 4 bases not matched to a gene. The chain's CDR3 is CATSDSGQGRTEAFF. The CDR3 nucleotides are TGTGCCACCAGTGATTCGGGACAGGGGAGGACTGAAGCTTTCTTT.

This clone has more than one count but fewer than ten. V gene TRBV5-1 combines with J gene TRBJ1-5; no firm D call. Trimming took off 0 bases at V and 0 bases at J, with 4 bases between the two ends. CDR1 SGHRS and CDR2 YFSETQ come from the germline V gene. This CDR3 comprises 14 residues. The chain's CDR3 is CASSLEPSNQPQHF. The CDR3, as DNA: TGCGCCAGCAGCTTGGAGCCTAGCAATCAGCCCCAGCATTTT.

This chain connects TRBV10-3 to TRBJ2-7; TRBD1 aligns across 7 bases. Germline assignment: CDR1 ENHRY and CDR2 SYGVKD. This CDR3 has 14 residues. The V and J ends lost 10 bases and 1 base, in that order; junction bases with no gene match: 10. In DNA, the CDR3 is TGTGCCACCGACGGGACAGTGGGATCCTACGAGCAGTACTTC. Amino acids: CATDGTVGSYEQYF.

The CDR3 protein is CASSQDRAGGPRETQYF. The CDR3, as DNA: TGCGCCAGCAGCCAAGACCGGGCGGGAGGGCCCCGAGAGACCCAGTACTTC. The rearrangement links TRBV4-3 to TRBJ2-5, with TRBD2 matching over 9 bases. The CDR3 covers 17 residues. From germline, CDR1 is LGHNA and CDR2 YSLEER. With V trimmed by 0 bases and J by 4 bases, 9 bases remained unmatched.

V gene TRBV19 combines with J gene TRBJ2-2; perhaps TRBD2 as D (6 bases). The V end lost 6 bases, the J end lost 1 base, and 9 bases lay between the germline ends. Germline V CDR1 and CDR2: LNHDA, SQIVND (reference sequence). The CDR3 totals 14 residues. The DNA for the CDR3 is TGTGCCAGTAGCCTTAGCGGGAACACCGGGGAGCTGTTTTTT. Its protein is CASSLSGNTGELFF.

The chain combines TRBV6-2 or TRBV6-3 with TRBJ1-2; TRBD1 matches at 8 bases. CDR1 and CDR2 from the germline V gene are MNHEY and SVGEGT. Trimming removed 4 bases from V and 2 bases from J; junction bases left unmatched: 12. This CDR3 is built from 17 residues. CDR3 region: CASSFTPADRDNYGYTF. The CDR3 nucleotides read TGTGCCAGCAGTTTCACACCCGCGGACAGGGACAACTATGGCTACACCTTC.

This clone was observed once. This chain joins TRBV9 and TRBJ2-3; the match to TRBD2 covers 8 bases. After removal of 3 bases from V and 4 bases from J, the junction contained 4 bases not matched to a gene. The CDR3 length is 14 residues. Looked up from germline, CDR1 is SGDLS and CDR2 is YYNGEE. The CDR3 sequence: CASSAGREPDTQYF. CDR3 coding DNA: TGTGCCAGCAGCGCCGGGAGGGAGCCAGATACGCAGTATTTT.

This clone has just one count. The V gene is TRBV19, the J gene TRBJ1-2, with 7 bases aligning to TRBD1. Germline trimming cut 3 bases from V and 4 bases from J; bases unmatched to any gene: 8. The CDR3 contains 15 residues. Germline V gives CDR1 LNHDA, CDR2 SQIVND (reference sequence). CDR3 protein: CASSIASGQSYGYTF. The DNA of the CDR3 is TGTGCCAGTAGTATCGCTTCGGGACAGTCCTATGGCTACACCTTC.

The V and J genes are TRBV5-4 and TRBJ2-5, with D perhaps TRBD2 (6 bases). Germline assignment: CDR1 SGHNT and CDR2 YYREEE (reference sequence). This CDR3 has 16 amino acids. V gave up 3 bases and J gave up 0 bases, with 15 bases separating them. DNA of the CDR3: TGTGCCAGCAGCTCCGGGGGTTTGGCTAACCAAGAGACCCAGTACTTC. Residues: CASSSGGLANQETQYF. The variable domain in full, with the rest retrieved from reference TRBV5-4 and TRBJ2-5, is ETGVTQSPTHLIKTRGQQVTLRCSSQSGHNTVSWYQQALGQGPQFIFQYYREEENGRGNFPPRFSGLQFPNYSSELNVNALELDDSALYLCASSSGGLANQETQYFGPGTRLLVL.

The J gene is TRBJ2-1, the V gene TRBV18; a possible D gene is TRBD1 (6 bases). Germline V gene sequence: CDR1 KGHSH, CDR2 LQKENI. There are 14 residues in the CDR3. Trimming took 3 bases from V and 4 from J, leaving 10 bases between them. CDR3 in amino acids: CASSPRTAYNEQFF. The CDR3 DNA is TGTGCCAGCTCACCTAGGACAGCTTACAATGAGCAGTTCTTC.

The chain employs TRBV28 and TRBJ2-7; a weak D match, TRBD2 (6 bases). The CDR3 spans 15 residues. Trimming stripped 2 bases from V and 7 bases from J, with 18 bases between. The germline CDR1 and CDR2 sequences are MDHEN and SYDVKM. The CDR3 loop reads CASSLGGTRSKEQYF. The CDR3 DNA reads TGTGCCAGCAGTTTAGGCGGGACCCGATCGAAGGAGCAGTACTTC.

The V call is TRBV7-2, the J call TRBJ2-2; D gene unclear. Trimming left V 6 bases short and J 5 bases short, with 7 bases between. The CDR3 length is 12 residues. The germline CDR1 and CDR2 sequences are SGHTA and FQGNSA. The CDR3: CASSTETGELFF. The DNA for the CDR3 is TGTGCCAGCAGTACAGAGACCGGGGAGCTGTTTTTT.

V is TRBV7-9 and J is TRBJ2-3, with D unresolved. V was clipped by 11 bases and J by 5 bases, with 5 bases between them. Germline lookup yields CDR1 SEHNR and CDR2 FQNEAQ (reference sequence). This CDR3 is built from 9 residues. The CDR3 sequence: CAARDTQYF. For the CDR3, the DNA is TGTGCCGCGAGAGATACGCAGTATTTT.

The V gene is TRBV10-3, the J gene TRBJ2-3, with 16 bases identical to TRBD2. This CDR3 contains 14 residues. Germline lookup yields CDR1 ENHRY and CDR2 SYGVKD. V trimming: 10 bases; J trimming: 6 bases; junction bases outside the gene matches: 4. CDR3 sequence: CATGTSGGADTQYF. The CDR3 nucleotides are TGTGCCACCGGGACTAGCGGGGGGGCGGATACGCAGTATTTT.

This chain connects TRBV19 to TRBJ2-7, with D perhaps matching TRBD2 (5 bases). The V end lost 3 bases, the J end lost 7 bases, and 10 bases lay between the germline ends. This CDR3 contains 12 residues. The germline CDR1 and CDR2 sequences are LNHDA and SQIVND (reference sequence). Written as DNA, the CDR3 is TGTGCCAGTAGTATCGGAAGGAGGGAGCAGTACTTC. It yields the protein CASSIGRREQYF.

This clone turned up a few times. This chain uses TRBV5-1 with TRBJ2-7; tentatively, D is TRBD1 (8 bases). Germline assignment: CDR1 SGHRS and CDR2 YFSETQ. Between the trimmed V and J ends, which lost 0 bases and 5 bases, there was a span of 12 bases. The CDR3 covers 14 residues. CDR3 DNA: TGCGCCAGCAGCTTGGGGACAGGGAGGGACGAGCAGTACTTC. This gives the protein CASSLGTGRDEQYF.

This chain connects TRBV5-8 to TRBJ1-2; 7 nucleotides match TRBD1. This CDR3 has 17 amino acids. Germline V CDR1 and CDR2: SGHTS, YDEGEE. Trimming took 3 bases from V and 0 from J; bases not matched to a gene: 11. CDR3 in DNA: TGTGCCAGCAGCTCCACAGGGGCTTTGGGTCCTAACTATGGCTACACCTTC. Its protein product is CASSSTGALGPNYGYTF. The entire variable domain, with the rest obtained from reference TRBV5-8 and TRBJ1-2, is as follows: EAGVTQSPTHLIKTRGQQATLRCSPISGHTSVYWYQQALGLGLQFLLWYDEGEERNRGNFPPRFSGRQFPNYSSELNVNALELEDSALYLCASSSTGALGPNYGYTFGSGTRLTVV.

The chain uses TRBV3-1 (or the pseudogene TRBV3-2) and TRBJ2-5; the D is unclear. Germline V lookup: CDR1 LGHDT, CDR2 YNNKEL (reference sequence). V shed 3 bases and J shed 0 bases, with 5 bases lying between them. This CDR3 contains 13 residues. CDR3 sequence reads: CASSQSHQETQYF. DNA of the CDR3: TGTGCCAGCAGCCAGTCTCACCAAGAGACCCAGTACTTC.

The chain links TRBV27 to TRBJ2-1; 14 bases agree with TRBD2. J was trimmed by 7 bases and V by 5 bases; bases with no gene match: 10. Per germline, CDR1 MNHEY and CDR2 SMNVEV (reference sequence). The CDR3 is 17 residues long. The CDR3 is CASSPRLAGGPRNEQFF. CDR3 DNA sequence: TGTGCCAGCAGTCCCCGACTAGCGGGAGGGCCAAGGAATGAGCAGTTCTTC.

V gene TRBV29-1 combines with J gene TRBJ2-7; 11 positions agree with TRBD1. This CDR3 region has 16 residues. Germline V gene data show CDR1 as SQVTM and CDR2 as ANQGSEA. The J segment lost 0 bases and the V segment lost 1 base, leaving 5 bases of the junction unmatched. The chain's CDR3 is CSVEGRTGGSSYEQYF. CDR3 nucleotide sequence: TGCAGCGTTGAAGGACGGACAGGGGGCAGCTCCTACGAGCAGTACTTC.

The chain has TRBV10-3 and TRBJ1-3; 7 nucleotides match TRBD1. The trim removed 3 bases at V and 0 bases at J, leaving 17 bases unmatched. From germline, CDR1 is ENHRY and CDR2 SYGVKD. The CDR3 extends over 20 amino acids. The CDR3 coding sequence is TGTGCCATCAGTGAAATCTTGAATGTGGCAGGGGGTCGCTCTGGAAACACCATATATTTT. This codes for CAISEILNVAGGRSGNTIYF.